This entry is about one TCR beta chain. This record belongs to a study of blood T cell repertoires in COVID-19. Background on the study: COVID-19 samples collected from the United States, Italy and Spain covered acute and convalescent phases. From T cells, B-cell-depleted T cells, or PBMCs came the material, which was cDNA or gDNA.

Assay: immunoSEQ multiplex PCR; the TCRdb copy retains only in-frame clones and omits some. Of tens of thousands of clones in the sample, 88% were seen once. After removal of 3 bases from V and 4 bases from J, the junction contained 2 bases not matched to a gene. Germline CDR1 MNHEY, CDR2 SVGAGI. The length of the CDR3 is 14 residues. This sequence joins TRBV6-5 and TRBJ2-3; 9 bases line up with TRBD1. The material sequenced was peripheral blood. This TCR was sampled from a man aged 70 or older with acute or convalescent COVID-19. The CDR3, as DNA: TGTGCCAGCAGTTATCGACAGGGGGCAGATACGCAGTATTTT. It translates to CASSYRQGADTQYF.